Included here is one T cell receptor (beta chain) sequence, with context. The method was immunoSEQ multiplex PCR; TCRdb's version includes in-frame clones alone and lacks a portion of them. The sample holds 150,000 to 200,000 clones, 90% seen once. The data derive from a study of control samples from healthy donors and cancer patients. Sequenced sample: blood. This TCR derives from a woman aged 50 to 60 in good health.

The CDR3 region is CASSFLGDTDTQYF. DNA of the CDR3: TGTGCCAGCAGCTTTTTGGGGGATACAGATACGCAGTATTTT. The chain carries TRBV7-8 and TRBJ2-3; D may correspond to TRBD1 or TRBD2 (5 bases each). CDR3 length: 14 amino acids. The germline V gene encodes CDR1 SGHVS and CDR2 FQNEAQ. Trimming took 3 bases from V and 3 from J, leaving 10 bases between them.